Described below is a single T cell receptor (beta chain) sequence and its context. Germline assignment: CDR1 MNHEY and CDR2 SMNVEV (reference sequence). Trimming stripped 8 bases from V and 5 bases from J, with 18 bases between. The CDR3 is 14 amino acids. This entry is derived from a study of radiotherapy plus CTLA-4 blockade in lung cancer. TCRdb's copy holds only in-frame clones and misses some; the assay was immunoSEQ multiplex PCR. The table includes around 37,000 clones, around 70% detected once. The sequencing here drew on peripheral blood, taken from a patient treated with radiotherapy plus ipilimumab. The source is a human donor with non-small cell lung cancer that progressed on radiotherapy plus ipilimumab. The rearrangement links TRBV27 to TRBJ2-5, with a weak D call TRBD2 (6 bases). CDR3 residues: CASAELRGRETQYF. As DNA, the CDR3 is TGTGCCAGCGCCGAACTGAGAGGGAGGGAGACCCAGTACTTC.